Below, 32 T cell receptor beta chains from the same sample are listed, as sequenced in a study of human thymus T cells. Assay: immunoSEQ multiplex PCR; the TCRdb copy retains only in-frame clones and omits some. The sample records 35,000 to 45,000 clones, over 85% being singletons. Sequenced sample: blood. Receptors originate from a boy in the first two years of life with a congenital heart defect but otherwise immunologically healthy.

This clone is a singleton in its sample. This rearrangement joins TRBV5-1 to TRBJ1-2, with D possibly being TRBD1 (5 bases). Trimming left V 0 bases short and J 4 bases short, with 7 bases between. The CDR3 contains 13 residues. Germline V gene lookup returns CDR1 SGHRS and CDR2 YFSETQ. CDR3 amino acids: CASSLGGSYGYTF. The DNA of the CDR3 is TGCGCCAGCAGCTTGGGGGGCAGCTATGGCTACACCTTC.

The V call is TRBV7-9, the J call TRBJ2-3, with 13 bases fitting TRBD2. The CDR3 runs 15 residues. V gave up 4 bases and J gave up 4 bases; unmatched junction bases: 2. Germline lookup yields CDR1 SEHNR and CDR2 FQNEAQ (reference sequence). CDR3 nucleotide sequence: TGTGCCAGCAGCTCCGGGACTAGCGGGGCAGATACGCAGTATTTT. As protein: CASSSGTSGADTQYF.

The chain recombines TRBV4-2 with TRBJ1-2; perhaps TRBD1 as D (6 bases). Germline CDR1 LGHNA, CDR2 YNFKEQ. Trimming shortened V by 0 bases and J by 8 bases, and 13 bases separated the two germline ends. The CDR3 sequence is 14 residues long. The CDR3 here is CASSQDAGAGGYTF. The CDR3 DNA sequence: TGTGCCAGCAGCCAAGACGCAGGGGCAGGGGGCTACACCTTC.

This chain joins TRBV30 and TRBJ2-3, with 8 bases identical to TRBD2. CDR1 GTSNPN and CDR2 SVGIG come from the germline V gene (reference sequence). The CDR3 sequence is 13 residues long. Germline trimming cut 2 bases from V and 4 bases from J; bases unmatched to any gene: 2. The CDR3 is CAWSRGGPDTQYF. The CDR3 bases are TGTGCCTGGAGTCGGGGGGGGCCAGATACGCAGTATTTT.

This sequence joins TRBV7-9 and TRBJ1-2; the D is unclear. Per the germline V gene, CDR1 is SEHNR and CDR2 is FQNEAQ (reference sequence). The V and J ends lost 4 bases and 5 bases respectively, with 11 bases between them. The CDR3 sequence is 13 residues long. Here the CDR3 DNA reads TGTGCCAGCAGCTCTGGAGGCCTATATGGCTACACCTTC. Translated, it gives CASSSGGLYGYTF.

The chain recombines TRBV27 with TRBJ2-5; D is ambiguous. Germline CDR1 MNHEY, CDR2 SMNVEV (reference sequence). There are 15 residues in the CDR3. V was cut by 6 bases and J by 2 bases, with 16 bases left in between. CDR3 nucleotides: TGTGCCAGCAGCCTACTCCGGGCAGATCAAGAGACCCAGTACTTC. It encodes CASSLLRADQETQYF.

The chain is built from TRBV5-4 and TRBJ2-3; TRBD2 matches at 10 bases. Germline CDR1 reads SGHNT; CDR2 reads YYREEE (reference sequence). The CDR3 is 15 amino acids. With V trimmed by 1 base and J by 1 base, 0 bases remained unmatched. As DNA, the CDR3 is TGTGCCAGCAGCTTGACTAGCGGGGGCACAGATACGCAGTATTTT. Its translation: CASSLTSGGTDTQYF.

This chain connects TRBV30 to TRBJ1-5; 8 bases map to TRBD1. Germline CDR1 is GTSNPN and CDR2 is SVGIG (reference sequence). Losses at the gene ends were 5 bases for V and 3 bases for J; bases not matched to a gene: 6. This CDR3 is 14 amino acids long. CDR3 in DNA: TGTGCCTGGGGCAGGGGGCTTACCAATCAGCCCCAGCATTTT. The encoded protein is CAWGRGLTNQPQHF. The complete variable domain, with remaining parts taken from reference TRBV30 and TRBJ1-5, reads SQTIHQWPATLVQPVGSPLSLECTVEGTSNPNLYWYRQAAGRGLQLLFYSVGIGQISSEVPQNLSASRPQDRQFILSSKKLLLSDSGFYLCAWGRGLTNQPQHFGDGTRLSIL.

CDR3: CASSLGQGISYEQYF. For the CDR3, the DNA is TGTGCCAGCAGCTTAGGGCAGGGAATTTCCTACGAGCAGTACTTC. V is TRBV7-9 and J is TRBJ2-7; weak D call: TRBD1 (5 bases). V was shortened by 1 base and J by 1 base, with 11 bases between the two germline ends. This CDR3 contains 15 residues. The germline CDR1 and CDR2 sequences are SEHNR and FQNEAQ (reference sequence). Supplemented by reference TRBV7-9 and TRBJ2-7, the full variable domain reads DTGVSQNPRHKITKRGQNVTFRCDPISEHNRLYWYRQTLGQGPEFLTYFQNEAQLEKSRLLSDRFSAERPKGSFSTLEIQRTEQGDSAMYLCASSLGQGISYEQYFGPGTRLTVT.

The rearrangement uses TRBV5-1 and TRBJ2-5; 10 bases fit TRBD1. V was clipped by 3 bases and J by 3 bases; unmatched bases: 2. The germline gives CDR1 SGHRS, CDR2 YFSETQ. The CDR3 is 14 amino acids. CDR3 in DNA: TGCGCCAGCAGCTACGGGACAGGGGAAGAGACCCAGTACTTC. As protein: CASSYGTGEETQYF.

V and J are TRBV19 and TRBJ2-3; TRBD2 might be the D (5 bases). The germline V gene has CDR1 LNHDA and CDR2 SQIVND (reference sequence). Trimming cost V 6 bases and J 8 bases, with 15 bases left between them. This CDR3 comprises 13 residues. The CDR3 bases are TGTGCCAGTAGCCCGGAGACACGGGGTACGCAGTATTTT. Amino acids: CASSPETRGTQYF.

This rearrangement joins TRBV27 to TRBJ1-3; the D gene is possibly TRBD1 (5 bases). This CDR3 has 16 amino acids. The V end was cut by 6 bases, the J end by 0 bases, with 15 bases between. Germline V CDR1 and CDR2: MNHEY, SMNVEV (reference sequence). For the CDR3, the DNA is TGTGCCAGCAGCCTTAAGGGACGGATCTCTGGAAACACCATATATTTT. This sequence encodes CASSLKGRISGNTIYF.

The chain has TRBV19 and TRBJ1-6; weak D call: TRBD1 (5 bases). Germline V gene data show CDR1 as LNHDA and CDR2 as SQIVND (reference sequence). The V end lost 5 bases, the J end lost 10 bases, and 12 bases lay between the germline ends. There are 13 residues in the CDR3. CDR3 protein: CASSQGLGSPLHF. The CDR3, as DNA: TGTGCCAGTAGTCAGGGTCTTGGGTCACCCCTCCACTTT.

The genes are TRBV28 and TRBJ2-1; 9 nucleotides agree with TRBD2. CDR1 and CDR2 (germline): MDHEN, SYDVKM. J gave up 0 bases and V 0 bases, and 3 bases lay outside the gene matches. The CDR3 is 17 residues long. CDR3 DNA sequence: TGTGCCAGCAGTTTATGGCCTAGCGGGACCTCCTACAATGAGCAGTTCTTC. Protein: CASSLWPSGTSYNEQFF.

V gene TRBV5-6 combines with J gene TRBJ2-1; the match to TRBD2 covers 9 bases. The CDR3 covers 15 residues. Germline V gene lookup returns CDR1 SGHDT and CDR2 YYEEEE. Trimming at V came to 6 bases and at J to 6 bases, leaving 10 bases not matched to a gene. In nucleotides, the CDR3 is TGTGCCAGCACCCGGGTCGGAGCGGGAGGCAATGAGCAGTTCTTC. Its translation: CASTRVGAGGNEQFF.

The CDR3 is CASSLWGLADTQYF. The CDR3 DNA reads TGTGCCAGCAGTTTATGGGGACTAGCAGATACGCAGTATTTT. The chain combines TRBV28 with TRBJ2-3; 8 nucleotides align to TRBD2. The V segment lost 0 bases and the J segment 4 bases; nucleotides outside the gene matches: 0. CDR3 size: 14 residues. The germline V gene encodes CDR1 MDHEN and CDR2 SYDVKM.

The rearrangement links TRBV30 to TRBJ2-3; TRBD2 agrees at 10 bases. This CDR3 is 16 amino acids long. Germline loops: CDR1 GTSNPN, CDR2 SVGIG (reference sequence). J was trimmed by 0 bases and V by 8 bases; bases with no gene match: 11. The CDR3 nucleotides are TGTGCCAGATCCCCGGGACTAGCGACCAGCACAGATACGCAGTATTTT. Translating it yields CARSPGLATSTDTQYF.

The chain employs TRBV10-3 and TRBJ2-7; the D gene is possibly TRBD1 (6 bases). Trimming removed 0 bases from V and 2 bases from J, with 8 bases in between. Per the germline V gene, CDR1 is ENHRY and CDR2 is SYGVKD. The CDR3 loop spans 14 amino acids. CDR3: CAISESRTAYEQYF. The CDR3, as DNA: TGTGCCATCAGTGAGTCTAGGACAGCCTACGAGCAGTACTTC.

The gene calls are TRBV7-9 and TRBJ2-3, with 7 nucleotides matching TRBD1. V was pared by 6 bases and J by 3 bases, with 6 bases of the junction left unmatched. The CDR3 has 14 residues. In germline, CDR1 is SEHNR, CDR2 FQNEAQ (reference sequence). For the CDR3, the DNA is TGTGCCAGCAGGGGCAGGGGGACGACAGATACGCAGTATTTT. Protein sequence: CASRGRGTTDTQYF.

The chain links TRBV27 to TRBJ1-2; 7 positions agree with TRBD1. The V gene's germline CDR1 is MNHEY and CDR2 SMNVEV (reference sequence). The trim removed 4 bases at V and 7 bases at J, leaving 12 bases unmatched. The CDR3 sequence is 15 residues long. CDR3 region: CASSSDREIETGYTF. The DNA of the CDR3 is TGTGCCAGCAGTTCTGACAGGGAAATTGAGACTGGCTACACCTTC.

The table lists this clone with a count of one. The chain carries TRBV9 and TRBJ2-7, with D possibly matching TRBD1 (5 bases). Germline V gene sequence: CDR1 SGDLS, CDR2 YYNGEE. The germline V and J ends were trimmed by 4 bases and 2 bases, with 13 bases remaining between them. The CDR3 covers 14 residues. CDR3 coding DNA: TGTGCCAGCAGCCTCTTTTCAGGGACCTACGAGCAGTACTTC. Its translation: CASSLFSGTYEQYF.

The chain couples TRBV7-2 to TRBJ2-5; D unresolved. Trimming left V 1 base short and J 5 bases short, with 11 bases between. The CDR3 contains 14 residues. Germline V CDR1 and CDR2: SGHTA, FQGNSA. The DNA for the CDR3 is TGTGCCAGCAGCTTAGAAGTAAGAGGCGAGACCCAGTACTTC. Its translation: CASSLEVRGETQYF. The whole variable domain, filled in from reference TRBV7-2 and TRBJ2-5, reads GAGVSQSPSNKVTEKGKDVELRCDPISGHTALYWYRQSLGQGLEFLIYFQGNSAPDKSGLPSDRFSAERTGGSVSTLTIQRTQQEDSAVYLCASSLEVRGETQYFGPGTRLLVL.

The genes are TRBV7-9 and TRBJ2-2; TRBD2 matches at 15 bases. The J segment lost 5 bases and the V segment lost 4 bases, leaving 5 bases of the junction unmatched. Germline lookup yields CDR1 SEHNR and CDR2 FQNEAQ (reference sequence). This CDR3 has 17 amino acids. CDR3 sequence (DNA): TGTGCCAGCAGCTCCGGGACTAGCGGGGGGATAACCGGGGAGCTGTTTTTT. Protein: CASSSGTSGGITGELFF.

This sequence joins TRBV6-5 and TRBJ1-3, with D tentatively TRBD1 (5 bases). Trimming stripped 4 bases from V and 2 bases from J, with 15 bases between. The germline V gene has CDR1 MNHEY and CDR2 SVGAGI. This CDR3 comprises 16 residues. The CDR3 spells CASSLGGPRAGNTIYF. DNA for the CDR3: TGTGCCAGCAGTTTGGGGGGACCCAGAGCTGGAAACACCATATATTTT.

This clone was seen once. The V call is TRBV2, the J call TRBJ2-7; unclear D gene. V lost 0 bases and J lost 5, with 11 bases in between. Germline CDR1 reads SNHLY; CDR2 reads FYNNEI. CDR3 size: 14 residues. In nucleotides, the CDR3 is TGTGCCAGCAGTGAAGCGAACCGAGACGACGAGCAGTACTTC. This translates into CASSEANRDDEQYF. Full variable domain (outside the CDR3, taken from reference TRBV2 and TRBJ2-7): EPEVTQTPSHQVTQMGQEVILRCVPISNHLYFYWYRQILGQKVEFLVSFYNNEISEKSEIFDDQFSVERPDGSNFTLKIRSTKLEDSAMYFCASSEANRDDEQYFGPGTRLTVT.

This chain links TRBV4-2 with TRBJ2-3, with 9 bases that match TRBD2. The CDR3 spans 17 residues. V shed 0 bases and J 3 bases; nucleotides not matched to a gene: 7. The germline gives CDR1 LGHNA, CDR2 YNFKEQ. CDR3 DNA sequence: TGTGCCAGCAGCCAAGAAAGGAGCGGGGGGTGGACAGATACGCAGTATTTT. Its translation: CASSQERSGGWTDTQYF.

V usage is TRBV6-1 and J usage is TRBJ2-7; D not certain. Trimming pared 5 bases from V and 3 bases from J, leaving 2 bases between. Germline values: CDR1 MNHNS, CDR2 SASEGT. The CDR3 runs 10 residues. The CDR3 DNA reads as TGTGCCAGCAGTCTCTACGAGCAGTACTTC. As protein: CASSLYEQYF.

The chain couples TRBV11-2 to TRBJ2-1, with unresolved D. Germline assignment: CDR1 SGHAT and CDR2 FQNNGV. V gave up 3 bases and J gave up 12 bases, with 15 bases separating them. The CDR3 totals 13 residues. Here the CDR3 DNA reads TGTGCCAGCAGCTTCCCCCCGTTCGAAACGCAGTTCTTC. Its translation is CASSFPPFETQFF. Full variable domain (outside the CDR3, taken from reference TRBV11-2 and TRBJ2-1): EAGVAQSPRYKIIEKRQSVAFWCNPISGHATLYWYQQILGQGPKLLIQFQNNGVVDDSQLPKDRFSAERLKGVDSTLKIQPAKLEDSAVYLCASSFPPFETQFFGPGTRLTVL.

This chain links TRBV2 with TRBJ1-2; 7 bases line up with TRBD1. With 5 bases clipped from V and 0 bases from J, the junction kept 6 bases outside the gene matches. CDR1 SNHLY and CDR2 FYNNEI come from the germline V gene. The CDR3 is 15 residues long. The CDR3 loop reads CASSQRQGPNYGYTF. CDR3 coding DNA: TGTGCCAGCAGTCAGAGACAGGGTCCTAACTATGGCTACACCTTC.

This clone has only one observation. The chain has TRBV7-2 and TRBJ2-2, with no clear D. The CDR3 has 13 amino acids. From germline, CDR1 is SGHTA and CDR2 FQGNSA. Deletions cut 6 bases from V and 5 bases from J, with 10 bases between. The CDR3 loop is CASRVAVTGELFF. CDR3 nucleotides: TGTGCCAGCAGGGTTGCAGTGACCGGGGAGCTGTTTTTT.

As DNA, the CDR3 is TGCGCCAGCAGCTTGGCCCTCGGGGCCGAGCTGTTTTTT. Amino acid sequence: CASSLALGAELFF. V is TRBV5-1 and J is TRBJ2-2; D assignment may be TRBD1 or TRBD2 (5 bases each). V lost 0 bases to trimming and J lost 11 bases, with 11 bases between them. This CDR3 is built from 13 residues. Germline CDR1 and CDR2: SGHRS and YFSETQ.

This chain uses TRBV6-5 with TRBJ1-1; unclear D gene. This CDR3 spans 14 amino acids. The V and J ends lost 2 bases and 2 bases respectively, with 9 bases between them. The germline V gene encodes CDR1 MNHEY and CDR2 SVGAGI. CDR3 DNA: TGTGCCAGCAGTTACAACGAACTCAACACTGAAGCTTTCTTT. This gives the protein CASSYNELNTEAFF.